This is a list of T cell receptor beta chains from one sample in a study of T cell repertoires in cytomegalovirus infection. TCRdb itself ran the reads through MiXCR, one entry per CDR3 protein. The table includes roughly 190,000 distinct CDR3 sequences, 8% to 10% detected once. Sequenced material: PBMCs. The receptors come from a human donor in good health (CMV status not recorded). Some clones in this sample may be carry-over from other donors' samples. The CDR3 runs from the conserved cysteine through the conserved F or W. D genes are given only for firm matches. Size is stated for part of the rows, as once, few or many counts, or as a class when the clone is expanded.

clone_size: many
j_call: TRBJ1-1
v_call: TRBV12-3/TRBV12-4
d_call: NA
cdr3_aa: CASTVSGKAEAFF
cdr3_nt: TGTGCCAGCACTGTTTCAGGTAAAGCTGAAGCTTTCTTT

clone_size: many
j_call: TRBJ1-6
v_call: TRBV28
d_call: NA
cdr3_aa: CASRSPTGNYNSPLHF
cdr3_nt: TGTGCCAGCAGATCGCCGACAGGAAATTATAATTCACCCCTCCACTTT

clone_size: NA
j_call: TRBJ2-2
v_call: TRBV15
d_call: NA
cdr3_aa: CATSRPLSMGSGELFF
cdr3_nt: TGTGCCACCAGCAGACCCCTCTCGATGGGGTCCGGGGAGCTGTTTTTT

clone_size: many
j_call: TRBJ2-7
v_call: TRBV7-8
d_call: NA
cdr3_aa: CASSSGQYYEQYF
cdr3_nt: TGTGCCAGCAGCTCTGGACAGTACTACGAGCAGTACTTC

clone_size: few
j_call: TRBJ1-1
v_call: TRBV20-1
d_call: NA
cdr3_aa: CSANTGGGNTEAFF
cdr3_nt: TGCAGTGCAAACACGGGGGGGGGAAACACTGAAGCTTTCTTT

clone_size: NA
j_call: TRBJ1-1
v_call: TRBV28
d_call: NA
cdr3_aa: CASRLGRRGTEAFF
cdr3_nt: TGTGCCAGCAGGCTAGGTCGGAGGGGGACTGAAGCTTTCTTT

clone_size: NA
j_call: TRBJ2-7
v_call: TRBV28
d_call: NA
cdr3_aa: CASSFNVPYEQYF
cdr3_nt: TGTGCCAGCAGTTTCAACGTCCCCTACGAGCAGTACTTC

clone_size: NA
j_call: TRBJ2-2
v_call: TRBV28
d_call: NA
cdr3_aa: CASSLPPNSELFF
cdr3_nt: TGTGCCAGCAGTCTGCCCCCCAATTCAGAGCTGTTTTTT

clone_size: few
j_call: TRBJ2-3
v_call: TRBV7-2
d_call: TRBD2
cdr3_aa: CASSPPLGAGGTDTQYF
cdr3_nt: TGTGCCAGCAGCCCTCCTCTAGGAGCGGGAGGCACAGATACGCAGTATTTT

clone_size: NA
j_call: TRBJ1-4
v_call: TRBV28
d_call: TRBD1
cdr3_aa: CASSLTGQGDEKLFF
cdr3_nt: TGTGCCAGCAGTTTAACGGGACAGGGTGATGAAAAACTGTTTTTT

clone_size: many
j_call: TRBJ2-2
v_call: TRBV6-2/TRBV6-3
d_call: NA
cdr3_aa: CASRDGELFF
cdr3_nt: TGTGCCAGCAGAGACGGGGAGCTGTTTTTT

clone_size: many
j_call: TRBJ1-2
v_call: TRBV7-2
d_call: TRBD1
cdr3_aa: CASSPSGGQGPPRNGYTF
cdr3_nt: TGTGCCAGCAGCCCTTCGGGCGGACAGGGGCCGCCACGGAATGGCTACACCTTC

clone_size: few
j_call: TRBJ1-1
v_call: TRBV29-1
d_call: NA
cdr3_aa: CSVRRWNTEAFF
cdr3_nt: TGCAGCGTTAGGAGGTGGAACACTGAAGCTTTCTTT

clone_size: many
j_call: TRBJ2-7
v_call: TRBV7-6
d_call: TRBD1
cdr3_aa: CASSSRTGLGYEQYF
cdr3_nt: TGTGCCAGCAGCTCAAGGACAGGGTTGGGTTACGAGCAGTACTTC

clone_size: many
j_call: TRBJ2-7
v_call: TRBV10-3
d_call: TRBD1
cdr3_aa: CAMPKDRAGWEQYF
cdr3_nt: TGTGCCATGCCCAAGGACAGGGCGGGTTGGGAGCAGTACTTC

clone_size: many
j_call: TRBJ2-5
v_call: TRBV24-1
d_call: NA
cdr3_aa: CATSDSAGETQYF
cdr3_nt: TGTGCCACCAGTGATTCTGCTGGAGAGACCCAGTACTTC

clone_size: many
j_call: TRBJ2-7
v_call: TRBV11-1
d_call: NA
cdr3_aa: CASSGGGPRLDEQYF
cdr3_nt: TGTGCCAGCAGCGGTGGGGGCCCCAGATTGGACGAGCAGTACTTC

clone_size: few
j_call: TRBJ1-1
v_call: TRBV6-6
d_call: NA
cdr3_aa: CASSYAGREAFF
cdr3_nt: TGTGCCAGCAGTTACGCAGGAAGAGAAGCTTTCTTT

clone_size: few
j_call: TRBJ2-1
v_call: TRBV2
d_call: NA
cdr3_aa: CASRDGTLNEQFF
cdr3_nt: TGTGCCAGCAGGGACGGGACCCTCAATGAGCAGTTCTTC

clone_size: few
j_call: TRBJ2-5
v_call: TRBV11-2
d_call: NA
cdr3_aa: CASSLESGRGKETQYF
cdr3_nt: TGTGCCAGCAGCTTAGAATCGGGAAGGGGAAAAGAGACCCAGTACTTC

clone_size: NA
j_call: TRBJ1-5
v_call: TRBV2
d_call: NA
cdr3_aa: CASKAASNQPQHF
cdr3_nt: TGTGCCAGCAAGGCTGCTAGCAATCAGCCCCAGCATTTT

clone_size: many
j_call: TRBJ2-3
v_call: TRBV7-2
d_call: NA
cdr3_aa: CASSLRSGGGQDTQYF
cdr3_nt: TGTGCCAGCAGCTTAAGGTCGGGGGGCGGGCAAGATACGCAGTATTTT

clone_size: NA
j_call: TRBJ1-1
v_call: TRBV4-3
d_call: NA
cdr3_aa: CASSQDGWGGTEAFF
cdr3_nt: TGCGCCAGCAGCCAAGATGGTTGGGGAGGCACTGAAGCTTTCTTT

clone_size: many
j_call: TRBJ1-5
v_call: TRBV6-6
d_call: NA
cdr3_aa: CASSYVGGSNQPQHF
cdr3_nt: TGTGCCAGCAGTTACGTGGGGGGTAGCAATCAGCCCCAGCATTTT

clone_size: many
j_call: TRBJ2-2
v_call: TRBV4-3
d_call: NA
cdr3_aa: CASSQGSLNTGELFF
cdr3_nt: TGCGCCAGCAGCCAAGGAAGCCTCAACACCGGGGAGCTGTTTTTT

clone_size: many
j_call: TRBJ2-7
v_call: TRBV7-8
d_call: NA
cdr3_aa: CASSQRGSYEQYF
cdr3_nt: TGTGCCAGCAGCCAACGCGGCTCCTACGAGCAGTACTTC

clone_size: few
j_call: TRBJ2-2
v_call: TRBV4-3
d_call: TRBD2
cdr3_aa: CASSQDQGLAGFTGELFF
cdr3_nt: TGCGCCAGCAGCCAAGATCAAGGACTAGCGGGATTTACCGGGGAGCTGTTTTTT

clone_size: many
j_call: TRBJ1-3
v_call: TRBV12-3/TRBV12-4
d_call: NA
cdr3_aa: CASDSPLFPGSGNTIYF
cdr3_nt: TGTGCCAGTGATAGCCCCTTATTTCCAGGCTCTGGAAACACCATATATTTT

clone_size: few
j_call: TRBJ1-6
v_call: TRBV7-2
d_call: NA
cdr3_aa: CASSLAVSSYNSPLHF
cdr3_nt: TGTGCCAGCAGCTTAGCCGTCAGCTCCTATAATTCACCCCTCCACTTT

clone_size: NA
j_call: TRBJ1-2
v_call: TRBV7-9
d_call: NA
cdr3_aa: CASSFSTDGYTF
cdr3_nt: TGTGCCAGCAGCTTTAGCACAGATGGCTACACCTTC

clone_size: NA
j_call: TRBJ2-5
v_call: TRBV19
d_call: NA
cdr3_aa: CASRKTSQETQYF
cdr3_nt: TGTGCCAGTAGAAAAACATCTCAAGAGACCCAGTACTTC

clone_size: many
j_call: TRBJ1-4
v_call: TRBV10-2
d_call: TRBD1
cdr3_aa: CASSETGAEKLFF
cdr3_nt: TGCGCCAGCAGTGAAACAGGGGCTGAAAAACTGTTTTTT

clone_size: few
j_call: TRBJ2-3
v_call: TRBV7-8
d_call: NA
cdr3_aa: CASSLGFGEDTQYF
cdr3_nt: TGTGCCAGCAGCTTAGGGTTCGGTGAAGATACGCAGTATTTT

clone_size: NA
j_call: TRBJ1-6
v_call: TRBV3-1
d_call: NA
cdr3_aa: CASSPGLAGNSPLHF
cdr3_nt: TGTGCCAGCAGCCCCGGGTTAGCAGGCAATTCACCCCTCCACTTT

clone_size: NA
j_call: TRBJ1-1
v_call: TRBV19
d_call: TRBD1
cdr3_aa: CASSAYAGTGGTVAFF
cdr3_nt: TGTGCCAGTAGTGCCTACGCCGGGACAGGGGGCACGGTAGCTTTCTTT

clone_size: many
j_call: TRBJ2-7
v_call: TRBV7-2
d_call: NA
cdr3_aa: CASSLSGGSTYEQYF
cdr3_nt: TGTGCCAGCAGCTTATCGGGGGGCTCCACCTACGAGCAGTACTTC

clone_size: many
j_call: TRBJ2-5
v_call: TRBV28
d_call: NA
cdr3_aa: CASSFRGGAGETQYF
cdr3_nt: TGTGCCAGCAGTTTTCGTGGGGGGGCCGGTGAGACCCAGTACTTC

clone_size: few
j_call: TRBJ1-2
v_call: TRBV6-6
d_call: NA
cdr3_aa: CASTSSLVYGYTF
cdr3_nt: TGTGCCAGCACCTCATCTCTTGTCTATGGCTACACCTTC

clone_size: NA
j_call: TRBJ2-2
v_call: TRBV11-2
d_call: TRBD2
cdr3_aa: CASSLVFSGAAVNTGELFF
cdr3_nt: TGTGCCAGCAGCTTAGTTTTTAGCGGGGCGGCCGTAAACACCGGGGAGCTGTTTTTT

clone_size: few
j_call: TRBJ2-1
v_call: TRBV6-2/TRBV6-3
d_call: TRBD2
cdr3_aa: CASRTGLAVHNEQFF
cdr3_nt: TGTGCCAGCAGGACGGGACTAGCGGTCCACAATGAGCAGTTCTTC

clone_size: many
j_call: TRBJ2-3
v_call: TRBV28
d_call: NA
cdr3_aa: CASSTGNTDTQYF
cdr3_nt: TGTGCCAGCAGTACGGGTAACACAGATACGCAGTATTTT

clone_size: few
j_call: TRBJ2-1
v_call: TRBV24-1
d_call: TRBD1
cdr3_aa: CATSDPGGSYNEQFF
cdr3_nt: TGTGCCACCAGTGATCCAGGGGGCTCCTACAATGAGCAGTTCTTC

clone_size: many
j_call: TRBJ2-5
v_call: TRBV7-2
d_call: TRBD2
cdr3_aa: CASSPLPGLAANQETQYF
cdr3_nt: TGTGCCAGCAGCCCACTCCCCGGACTAGCGGCGAACCAAGAGACCCAGTACTTC

clone_size: many
j_call: TRBJ2-5
v_call: TRBV7-2
d_call: NA
cdr3_aa: CASSLGRGGGTQYF
cdr3_nt: TGTGCCAGCAGCTTAGGGCGGGGAGGGGGGACCCAGTACTTC

clone_size: many
j_call: TRBJ1-3
v_call: TRBV7-2
d_call: NA
cdr3_aa: CASSYSGQSGNTIYF
cdr3_nt: TGTGCCAGCAGCTACTCCGGACAGTCTGGAAACACCATATATTTT

clone_size: few
j_call: TRBJ1-1
v_call: TRBV9
d_call: NA
cdr3_aa: CASSPLSTGFTEAFF
cdr3_nt: TGTGCCAGCAGCCCTCTCTCTACAGGATTCACTGAAGCTTTCTTT

clone_size: many
j_call: TRBJ2-2
v_call: TRBV7-2
d_call: NA
cdr3_aa: CASSLAGAGELFF
cdr3_nt: TGTGCCAGCAGCTTAGCGGGGGCCGGGGAGCTGTTTTTT